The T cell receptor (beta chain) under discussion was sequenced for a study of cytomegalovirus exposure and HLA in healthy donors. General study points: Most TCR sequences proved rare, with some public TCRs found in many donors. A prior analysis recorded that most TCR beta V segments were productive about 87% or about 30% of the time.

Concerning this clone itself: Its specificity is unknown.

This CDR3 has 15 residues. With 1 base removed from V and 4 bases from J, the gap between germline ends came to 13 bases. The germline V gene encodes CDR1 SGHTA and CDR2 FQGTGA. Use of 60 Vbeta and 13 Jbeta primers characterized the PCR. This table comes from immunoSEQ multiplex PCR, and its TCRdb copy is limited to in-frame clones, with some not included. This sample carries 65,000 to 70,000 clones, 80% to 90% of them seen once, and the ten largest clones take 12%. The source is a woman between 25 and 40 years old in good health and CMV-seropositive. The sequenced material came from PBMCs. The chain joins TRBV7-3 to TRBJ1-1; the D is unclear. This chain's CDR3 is CASSLRGGIGTEAFF. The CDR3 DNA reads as TGTGCCAGCAGCTTAAGGGGAGGGATAGGCACTGAAGCTTTCTTT. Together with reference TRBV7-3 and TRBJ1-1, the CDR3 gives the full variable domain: GAGVSQTPSNKVTEKGKYVELRCDPISGHTALYWYRQSLGQGPEFLIYFQGTGAADDSGLPNDRFFAVRPEGSVSTLKIQRTERGDSAVYLCASSLRGGIGTEAFFGQGTRLTVV.